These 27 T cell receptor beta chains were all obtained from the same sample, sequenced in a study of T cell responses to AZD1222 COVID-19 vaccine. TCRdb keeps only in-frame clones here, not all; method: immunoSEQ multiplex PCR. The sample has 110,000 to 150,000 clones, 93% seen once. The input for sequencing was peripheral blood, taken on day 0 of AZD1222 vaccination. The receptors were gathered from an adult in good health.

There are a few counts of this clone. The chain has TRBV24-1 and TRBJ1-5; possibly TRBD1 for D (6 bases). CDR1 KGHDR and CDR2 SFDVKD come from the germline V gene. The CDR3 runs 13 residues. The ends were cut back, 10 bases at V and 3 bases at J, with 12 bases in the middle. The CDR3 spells CATRGDLNQPQHF. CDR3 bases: TGTGCCACTAGGGGGGACCTCAATCAGCCCCAGCATTTT.

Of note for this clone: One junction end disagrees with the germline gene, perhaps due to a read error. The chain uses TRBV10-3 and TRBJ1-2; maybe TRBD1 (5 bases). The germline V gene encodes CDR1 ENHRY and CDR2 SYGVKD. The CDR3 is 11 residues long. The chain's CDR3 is CAISARGLIVF. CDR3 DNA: TGTGCCATCAGTGCTCGGGGCCTGATCGTGTTC.

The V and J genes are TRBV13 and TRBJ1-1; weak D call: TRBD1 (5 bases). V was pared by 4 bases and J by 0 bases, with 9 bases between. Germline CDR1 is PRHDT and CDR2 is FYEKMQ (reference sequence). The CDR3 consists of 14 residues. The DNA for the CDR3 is TGTGCCAGCAGCTCGGGACGCCTGAACACTGAAGCTTTCTTT. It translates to CASSSGRLNTEAFF.

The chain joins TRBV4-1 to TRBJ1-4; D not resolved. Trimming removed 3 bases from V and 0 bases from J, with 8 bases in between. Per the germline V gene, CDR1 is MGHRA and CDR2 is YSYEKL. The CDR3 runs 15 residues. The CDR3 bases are TGCGCCAGCAGCCAGGGAGGCACAACTAATGAAAAACTGTTTTTT. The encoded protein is CASSQGGTTNEKLFF.

The CDR3 nucleotides are TGTGCCAGCAGCGTAGGGACAGGGAGCCGTTATGAAAAACTGTTTTTT. Its protein product is CASSVGTGSRYEKLFF. This rearrangement joins TRBV9 to TRBJ1-4; 8 bases are shared with TRBD1. Trimming cost V 0 bases and J 6 bases; bases outside gene matches: 7. CDR1 is SGDLS, CDR2 YYNGEE, per germline. The CDR3 runs 16 residues. Drawing the rest from reference TRBV9 and TRBJ1-4, the complete variable domain is DSGVTQTPKHLITATGQRVTLRCSPRSGDLSVYWYQQSLDQGLQFLIQYYNGEERAKGNILERFSAQQFPDLHSELNLSSLELGDSALYFCASSVGTGSRYEKLFFGSGTQLSVL.

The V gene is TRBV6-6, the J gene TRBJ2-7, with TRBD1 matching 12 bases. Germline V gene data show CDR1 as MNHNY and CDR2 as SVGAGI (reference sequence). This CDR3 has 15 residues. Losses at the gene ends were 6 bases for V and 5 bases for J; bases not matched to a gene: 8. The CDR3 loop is CASRDGTGGSDEQYF. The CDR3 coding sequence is TGTGCCAGCAGGGATGGGACAGGGGGCTCTGACGAGCAGTACTTC.

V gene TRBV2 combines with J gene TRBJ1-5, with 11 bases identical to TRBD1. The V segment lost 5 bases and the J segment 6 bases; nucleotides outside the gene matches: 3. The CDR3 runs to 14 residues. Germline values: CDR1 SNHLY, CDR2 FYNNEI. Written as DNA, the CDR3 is TGTGCCAGCAGTATGGGGACAGGGGGTCAGCCCCAGCATTTT. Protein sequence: CASSMGTGGQPQHF. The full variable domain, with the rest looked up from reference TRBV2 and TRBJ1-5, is EPEVTQTPSHQVTQMGQEVILRCVPISNHLYFYWYRQILGQKVEFLVSFYNNEISEKSEIFDDQFSVERPDGSNFTLKIRSTKLEDSAMYFCASSMGTGGQPQHFGDGTRLSIL.

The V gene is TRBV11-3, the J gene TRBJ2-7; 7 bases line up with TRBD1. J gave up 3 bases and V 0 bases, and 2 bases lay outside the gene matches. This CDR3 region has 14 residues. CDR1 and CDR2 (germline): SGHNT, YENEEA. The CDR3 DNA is TGTGCCAGCAGCTTAGAAGGGGACAGCTACGAGCAGTACTTC. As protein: CASSLEGDSYEQYF.

The chain's CDR3 is CASSPNGAGGYEQYF. CDR3 nucleotides: TGTGCCAGCTCACCAAATGGGGCAGGAGGTTACGAGCAGTACTTC. The chain is built from TRBV18 and TRBJ2-7; D possibly uses TRBD1 or TRBD2 (5 bases each). This CDR3 spans 15 amino acids. CDR1 and CDR2 from the germline V gene are KGHSH and LQKENI. V was trimmed by 2 bases and J by 4 bases, leaving 15 bases between them.

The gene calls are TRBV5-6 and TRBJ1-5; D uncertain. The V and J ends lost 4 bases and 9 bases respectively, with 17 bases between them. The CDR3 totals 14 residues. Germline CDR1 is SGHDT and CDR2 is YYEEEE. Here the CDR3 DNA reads TGTGCCAGCAGCGGCTCCCAAATTGTTGGGCCCCAGCATTTT. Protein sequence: CASSGSQIVGPQHF.

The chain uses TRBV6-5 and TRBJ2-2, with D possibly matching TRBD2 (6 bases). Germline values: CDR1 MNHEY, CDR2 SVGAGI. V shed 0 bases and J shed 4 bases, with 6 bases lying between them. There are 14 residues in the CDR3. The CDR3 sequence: CASSYSGSTGELFF. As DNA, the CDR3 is TGTGCCAGCAGTTACTCCGGGAGCACCGGGGAGCTGTTTTTT.

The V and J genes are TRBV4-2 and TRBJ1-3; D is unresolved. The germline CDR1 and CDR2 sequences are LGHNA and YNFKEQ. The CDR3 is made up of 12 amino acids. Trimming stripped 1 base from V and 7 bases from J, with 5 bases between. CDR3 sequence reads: CASSQGGNTIYF. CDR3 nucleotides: TGTGCCAGCAGCCAAGGCGGGAACACCATATATTTT.

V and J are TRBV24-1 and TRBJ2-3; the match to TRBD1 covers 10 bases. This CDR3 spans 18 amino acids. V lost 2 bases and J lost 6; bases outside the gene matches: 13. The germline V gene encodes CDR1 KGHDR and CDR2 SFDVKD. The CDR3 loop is CATSDSFPGTGVWDTQYF. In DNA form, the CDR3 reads TGTGCCACCAGTGATTCGTTCCCCGGGACAGGGGTGTGGGATACGCAGTATTTT.

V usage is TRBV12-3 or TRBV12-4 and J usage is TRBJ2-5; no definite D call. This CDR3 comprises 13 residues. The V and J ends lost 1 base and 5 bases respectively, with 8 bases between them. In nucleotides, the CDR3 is TGTGCCAGCAGTTTAGGGACCAGGGAGACCCAGTACTTC. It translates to CASSLGTRETQYF.

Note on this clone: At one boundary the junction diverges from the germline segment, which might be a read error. The CDR3 loop reads CASSLSVDNEQFF. In nucleotides, the CDR3 is TGTGCTAGCAGCTTGTCAGTCGACAATGAGCAGTTCTTC. The V call is TRBV7-7, the J call TRBJ2-1; D gene uncertain. Germline values: CDR1 SSHAT, CDR2 FNYEAQ (reference sequence). The CDR3 loop spans 13 amino acids.

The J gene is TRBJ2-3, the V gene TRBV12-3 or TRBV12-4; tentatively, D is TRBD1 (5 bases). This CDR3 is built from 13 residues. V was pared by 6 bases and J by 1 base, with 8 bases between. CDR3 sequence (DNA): TGTGCCAGCAGGAAACAGGGCACAGATACGCAGTATTTT. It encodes CASRKQGTDTQYF.

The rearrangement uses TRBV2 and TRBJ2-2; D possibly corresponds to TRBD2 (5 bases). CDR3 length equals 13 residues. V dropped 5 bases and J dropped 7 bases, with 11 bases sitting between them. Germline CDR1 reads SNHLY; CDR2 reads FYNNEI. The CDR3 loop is CASSQVRGGELFF. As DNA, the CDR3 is TGTGCCAGCAGTCAAGTACGGGGCGGGGAGCTGTTTTTT.

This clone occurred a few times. CDR3 sequence reads: CASGGQGPNTEAFF. The CDR3 DNA reads TGTGCCAGCGGAGGACAGGGGCCGAACACTGAAGCTTTCTTT. The chain joins TRBV2 to TRBJ1-1; 9 bases align to TRBD1. With V trimmed by 8 bases and J by 1 base, 5 bases remained unmatched. CDR1 is SNHLY and CDR2 is FYNNEI in the germline V gene. The CDR3 loop spans 14 amino acids.

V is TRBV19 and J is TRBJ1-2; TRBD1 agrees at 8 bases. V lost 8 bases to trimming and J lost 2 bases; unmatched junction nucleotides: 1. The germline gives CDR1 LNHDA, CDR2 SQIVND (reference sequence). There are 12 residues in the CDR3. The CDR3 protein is CASGDRNYGYTF. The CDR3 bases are TGTGCCAGTGGGGACAGGAACTATGGCTACACCTTC.

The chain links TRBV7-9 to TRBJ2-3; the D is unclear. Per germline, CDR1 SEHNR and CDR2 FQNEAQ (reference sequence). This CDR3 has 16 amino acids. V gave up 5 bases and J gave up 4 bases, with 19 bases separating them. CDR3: CASSPLGKWSPDTQYF. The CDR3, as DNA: TGTGCCAGCAGCCCTCTGGGGAAGTGGTCGCCAGATACGCAGTATTTT.

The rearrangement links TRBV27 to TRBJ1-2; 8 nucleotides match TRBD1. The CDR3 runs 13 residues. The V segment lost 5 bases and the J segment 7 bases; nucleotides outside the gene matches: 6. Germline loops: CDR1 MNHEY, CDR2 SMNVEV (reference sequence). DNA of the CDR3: TGTGCCAGCAGTGTTACAGGGGGAACTGGCTACACCTTC. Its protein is CASSVTGGTGYTF.

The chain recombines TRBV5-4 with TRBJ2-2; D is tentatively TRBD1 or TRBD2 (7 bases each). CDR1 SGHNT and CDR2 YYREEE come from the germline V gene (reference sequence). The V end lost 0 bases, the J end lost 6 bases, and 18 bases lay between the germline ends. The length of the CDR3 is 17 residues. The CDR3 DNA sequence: TGTGCCAGCAGCTTGGGATTCTCAGGGGGGGGCTCCGGGGAGCTGTTTTTT. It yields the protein CASSLGFSGGGSGELFF. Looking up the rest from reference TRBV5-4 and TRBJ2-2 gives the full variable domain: ETGVTQSPTHLIKTRGQQVTLRCSSQSGHNTVSWYQQALGQGPQFIFQYYREEENGRGNFPPRFSGLQFPNYSSELNVNALELDDSALYLCASSLGFSGGGSGELFFGEGSRLTVL.

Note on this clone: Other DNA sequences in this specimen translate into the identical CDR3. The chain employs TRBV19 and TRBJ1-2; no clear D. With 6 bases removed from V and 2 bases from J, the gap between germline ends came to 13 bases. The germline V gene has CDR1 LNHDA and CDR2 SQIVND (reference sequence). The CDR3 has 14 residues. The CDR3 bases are TGTGCCAGTAGGCGGGTCCCAGGAAACTATGGCTACACCTTC. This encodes CASRRVPGNYGYTF.

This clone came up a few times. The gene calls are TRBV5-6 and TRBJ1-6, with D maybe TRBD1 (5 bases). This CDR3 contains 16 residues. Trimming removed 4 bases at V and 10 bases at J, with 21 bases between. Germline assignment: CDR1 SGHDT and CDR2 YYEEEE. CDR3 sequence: CASSAGAWGKESPLHF. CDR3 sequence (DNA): TGTGCCAGCAGCGCAGGCGCTTGGGGGAAAGAATCACCCCTCCACTTT.

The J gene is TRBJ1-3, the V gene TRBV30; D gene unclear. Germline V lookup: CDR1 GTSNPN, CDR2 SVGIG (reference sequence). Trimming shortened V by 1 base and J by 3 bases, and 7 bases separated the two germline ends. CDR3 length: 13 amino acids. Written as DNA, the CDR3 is TGTGCCTGGAGTGCGGGGAATGGAAACACCATATATTTT. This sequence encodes CAWSAGNGNTIYF.

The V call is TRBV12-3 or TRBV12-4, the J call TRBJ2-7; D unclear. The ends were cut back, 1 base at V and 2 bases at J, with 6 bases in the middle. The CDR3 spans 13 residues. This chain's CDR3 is CASSLGHTYEQYF. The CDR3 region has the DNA TGTGCCAGCAGTTTAGGACATACCTACGAGCAGTACTTC.

The CDR3 bases are TGTGCCAGCAGCCGACAGGGTAATTCACCCCTCCACTTT. It translates to CASSRQGNSPLHF. The chain employs TRBV6-5 and TRBJ1-6, with TRBD1 identical over 7 bases. Germline V gene sequence: CDR1 MNHEY, CDR2 SVGAGI. The CDR3 loop spans 13 amino acids. V lost 6 bases, J lost 6 bases, and 2 bases stayed unmatched.